This is a list of T cell receptor beta chains from one sample in a study of shared clonotypes between healthy human individuals. Sequencing used immunoSEQ multiplex PCR; TCRdb keeps in-frame clones, though not all of them. The table lists roughly 2.1 million clones, 85% to 95% of them singletons. The sample consisted of naive CD8+ T cells from PBMCs. Receptors originate from a young man in good health. Some clones in this sample may be carry-over from other donors' samples. CDR3s leave out the opening cysteine and the closing phenylalanine or tryptophan. Each record gives: CDR3 protein, clone size, D gene, J gene, V gene. The D gene is left open where the match is weak. The size field is filled for only some rows; it gives once, few, many or a size class.

CDR3 protein: ASSPRDIGAFGEQF; clone size: NA; D gene: NA; J gene: TRBJ2-1; V gene: TRBV27
CDR3 protein: ASRWGSEQF; clone size: once; D gene: NA; J gene: TRBJ2-1; V gene: TRBV5-1
CDR3 protein: ASSFAGSETQY; clone size: NA; D gene: NA; J gene: TRBJ2-5; V gene: TRBV13
CDR3 protein: ASSEGTGVRTTDTQY; clone size: NA; D gene: TRBD1; J gene: TRBJ2-3; V gene: TRBV2
CDR3 protein: ASSLGGEPLDEQF; clone size: NA; D gene: NA; J gene: TRBJ2-1; V gene: TRBV11-2
CDR3 protein: ASSPRLAGSTDTQY; clone size: NA; D gene: TRBD2; J gene: TRBJ2-3; V gene: TRBV4-1
CDR3 protein: ASSQAGPPDEQY; clone size: NA; D gene: NA; J gene: TRBJ2-7; V gene: TRBV6-5
CDR3 protein: ASTRPSGIGDTGELF; clone size: NA; D gene: TRBD2; J gene: TRBJ2-2; V gene: TRBV28
CDR3 protein: ASRPGNRYEQY; clone size: NA; D gene: NA; J gene: TRBJ2-7; V gene: TRBV27
CDR3 protein: ASSHDVVDQPQH; clone size: NA; D gene: NA; J gene: TRBJ1-5; V gene: TRBV4-1
CDR3 protein: ASSQEGSGRAYEQY; clone size: NA; D gene: NA; J gene: TRBJ2-7; V gene: TRBV4-3
CDR3 protein: ASSRGTSGQETQY; clone size: NA; D gene: TRBD2; J gene: TRBJ2-5; V gene: TRBV6-5
CDR3 protein: ASSELRGTGELF; clone size: NA; D gene: NA; J gene: TRBJ2-2; V gene: TRBV6-1
CDR3 protein: ASSPMSGLVWDTQY; clone size: NA; D gene: TRBD2; J gene: TRBJ2-3; V gene: TRBV19
CDR3 protein: ASRPSGVLSTDTQY; clone size: NA; D gene: TRBD2; J gene: TRBJ2-3; V gene: TRBV10-2
CDR3 protein: ASSRGQGGETQY; clone size: NA; D gene: TRBD1; J gene: TRBJ2-5; V gene: TRBV2
CDR3 protein: ASSPRTGRGNQPQH; clone size: few; D gene: TRBD1; J gene: TRBJ1-5; V gene: TRBV28
CDR3 protein: ASSVIHGLATEAF; clone size: NA; D gene: NA; J gene: TRBJ1-1; V gene: TRBV28
CDR3 protein: ASSVGGRYQETQY; clone size: NA; D gene: TRBD2; J gene: TRBJ2-5; V gene: TRBV25-1
CDR3 protein: ASSQVVSRKRGELF; clone size: NA; D gene: NA; J gene: TRBJ2-2; V gene: TRBV4-2